The sequence of this T cell receptor (beta chain) was determined in a study of T cell repertoires in cytomegalovirus infection. Findings of the study overall: Predominance within the ex vivo response was attributable to HLA-C-restricted CMV-specific TCR beta clonotypes.

Each CDR3 protein is one row after TCRdb ran MiXCR on the reads. The sample has about 890,000 distinct CDR3 sequences, 31% seen once; the top ten hold about 14%. CDR1 and CDR2 from the germline V gene are LNHDA and SQIVND (reference sequence). V lost 7 bases and J lost 2, with 17 bases in between. There are 15 residues in the CDR3. With respect to this clonotype: Its specificity is unknown.

This sequence joins TRBV19 and TRBJ1-1; D gene unclear. The receptor comes from a human donor in good health (CMV status not recorded). Some clones in this sample may be carry-over from other donors' samples. The specimen comprised cultured CD8+ T cells from PBMCs, sampled from culture after CMV antigen stimulation. The CDR3 sequence: CASNWGGLGNTEAFF. For the CDR3, the DNA is TGTGCCAGTAACTGGGGAGGATTGGGCAACACTGAAGCTTTCTTT. The entire variable domain, with the rest obtained from reference TRBV19 and TRBJ1-1, is as follows: DGGITQSPKYLFRKEGQNVTLSCEQNLNHDAMYWYRQDPGQGLRLIYYSQIVNDFQKGDIAEGYSVSREKKESFPLTVTSAQKNPTAFYLCASNWGGLGNTEAFFGQGTRLTVV.